Listed below are T cell receptor beta chains from one sample, sequenced in a study of human T cells and chemical hapten exposure. TCRdb reanalysed the RACE reads using MiXCR and keeps one entry per CDR3 protein. The sample lists tens of thousands of distinct CDR3 sequences, 9.6% occurring once. The sample here was whole blood, taken in connection with sensitization to the hapten diphenylcyclopropenone (DPC). The origin of the receptors is a woman aged 40 to 50 with alopecia areata. Some clones in this sample may be carry-over from other donors' samples. Both conserved end residues are part of each CDR3. D genes are given only for firm matches. Clone size appears in some rows only: once, few, many, or a class for an expanded clone.

>TRBD1|TRBJ1-2|TRBV6-5|many
TGTGCCAGCAGTCTCGGGACAGGGTGGGGGTTCAACTATGGCTACACCTTC
CASSLGTGWGFNYGYTF
>-|TRBJ2-2|TRBV24-1|-
TGTGCCACCAGTGATTCCGGGGAGCTGTTTTTT
CATSDSGELFF
>-|TRBJ1-2|TRBV7-2|-
TGTGCCAGCAGCTTACAGCGGGGTTTGGATGGCTACACCTTC
CASSLQRGLDGYTF
>-|TRBJ1-2|TRBV7-2|many
TGTGCCAGCAGCCCGACCTTGACGAGCTATGGCTACACCTTC
CASSPTLTSYGYTF
>TRBD2|TRBJ2-1|TRBV6-2/TRBV6-3|few
TGTGCCAGCAGTTACTCGACTAGCGGGGTGTCTTACAATGAGCAGTTCTTC
CASSYSTSGVSYNEQFF
>-|TRBJ2-7|TRBV28|many
TGTGCCAGCAGTCCTACATCATCCTACGAGCAGTACTTC
CASSPTSSYEQYF
>-|TRBJ1-1|TRBV7-2|-
TGTGCCAGCAGCCCCCAAGGAACTACTTACACTGAAGCTTTCTTT
CASSPQGTTYTEAFF
>TRBD1|TRBJ1-5|TRBV6-5|many
TGTGCCAGCAGTTCTCGGACAGGTGGGAATCAGCCCCAGCATTTT
CASSSRTGGNQPQHF
>TRBD2|TRBJ2-1|TRBV6-6|many
TGTGCCAGCAGCTTGACTAGCGGGGAATACAATGAGCAGTTCTTC
CASSLTSGEYNEQFF
>-|TRBJ1-1|TRBV18|many
TGTGCCAGCTCACCATGGGAGGCGGGGAGCACTGAAGCTTTCTTT
CASSPWEAGSTEAFF
>TRBD1|TRBJ1-2|TRBV7-9|many
TGTGCCAGCAGCTTAGCTCCAGGGGGAGTATACTATGGCTACACCTTC
CASSLAPGGVYYGYTF
>TRBD1|TRBJ2-5|TRBV4-1|many
TGCGCCAGCAGCCAAGACCCTTCGACAGGGACACAAGAGACCCAGTACTTC
CASSQDPSTGTQETQYF
>-|TRBJ1-5|TRBV4-3|-
TGCGCCAGCAGCCCAGGGGAGGGTCAGCCCCAGCATTTT
CASSPGEGQPQHF
>-|TRBJ2-3|TRBV20-1|-
TGCAGTGCTAGAGGGCAGTCGAACACAGATACGCAGTATTTT
CSARGQSNTDTQYF
>-|TRBJ2-2|TRBV6-6|-
TGTGCCAGCACCTACTTAAGGGCTGGCACCGGGGAGCTGTTTTTT
CASTYLRAGTGELFF
>-|TRBJ2-6|TRBV5-1|many
TGCGCCAGCAGCTTGGCGCCACCGAACTCTGGGGCCAACGTCCTGACTTTC
CASSLAPPNSGANVLTF
>TRBD1|TRBJ1-2|TRBV6-6|many
TGTGCCAGCAGTTACGGACAGGGGCGCCGTTCTCGAGGCTATGGCTACACCTTC
CASSYGQGRRSRGYGYTF
>-|TRBJ1-1|TRBV5-1|-
TGCGCCAGCAGGCGGGAGGAGAACACTGAAGCTTTCTTT
CASRREENTEAFF
>-|TRBJ2-1|TRBV5-1|-
TGCGCCAGCAGCTTGTTCAGGTACAATGAGCAGTTCTTC
CASSLFRYNEQFF
>TRBD1|TRBJ1-2|TRBV12-3/TRBV12-4|-
TGTGCCAGCAGTTTAGCCGGACAGGGTTATGGCTACACCTTC
CASSLAGQGYGYTF
>-|TRBJ1-5|TRBV19|many
TGTGCCAGTAGTCTCAACGGCTATAGCAATCAGCCCCAGCATTTT
CASSLNGYSNQPQHF
>-|TRBJ2-3|TRBV27|-
TGTGCCAGCAGTTTATCGAGGGGCGAGGGTTGGGCAGATACGCAGTATTTT
CASSLSRGEGWADTQYF
>-|TRBJ1-2|TRBV7-2|few
TGTGCCAGCAGCTTACCCCTCACAGGGTACTATGGCTACACCTTC
CASSLPLTGYYGYTF
>-|TRBJ1-2|TRBV7-8|-
TGTGCCAGCAGCTTAGCCGGGGGGTCTGGAGGCTACACCTTC
CASSLAGGSGGYTF
>TRBD2|TRBJ2-3|TRBV7-8|few
TGTGCCAGCAGCTTAGTTCACACCGGTGCTAGCGGGGGTACAGATACGCAGTATTTT
CASSLVHTGASGGTDTQYF
>-|TRBJ1-1|TRBV29-1|many
TGCAGCGTTGAACCGGGTCGTACTGAAGCTTTCTTT
CSVEPGRTEAFF
>-|TRBJ1-2|TRBV7-2|many
TGTGCCAGCAGCCTCCCACCCAAGGACTATGGCTACACCTTC
CASSLPPKDYGYTF